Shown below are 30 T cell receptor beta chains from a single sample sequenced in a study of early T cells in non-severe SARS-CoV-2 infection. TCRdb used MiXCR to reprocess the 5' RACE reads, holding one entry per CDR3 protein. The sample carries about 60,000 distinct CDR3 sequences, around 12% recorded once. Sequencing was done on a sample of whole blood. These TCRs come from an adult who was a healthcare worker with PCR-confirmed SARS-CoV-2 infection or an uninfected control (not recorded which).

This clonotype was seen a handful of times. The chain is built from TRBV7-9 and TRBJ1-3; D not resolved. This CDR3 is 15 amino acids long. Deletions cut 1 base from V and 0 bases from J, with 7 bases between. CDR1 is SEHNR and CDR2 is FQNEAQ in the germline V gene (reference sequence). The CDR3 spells CASSLGVTSGNTIYF. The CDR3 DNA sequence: TGTGCCAGCAGCTTAGGGGTAACCTCTGGAAACACCATATATTTT.

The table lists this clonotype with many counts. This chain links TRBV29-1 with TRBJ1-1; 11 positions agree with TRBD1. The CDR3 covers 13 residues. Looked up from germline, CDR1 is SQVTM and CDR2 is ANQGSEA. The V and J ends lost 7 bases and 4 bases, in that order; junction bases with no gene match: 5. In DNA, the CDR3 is TGCAGCGCGGACAGGGGGCAGTTCACTGAAGCTTTCTTT. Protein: CSADRGQFTEAFF. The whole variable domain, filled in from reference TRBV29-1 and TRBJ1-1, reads SAVISQKPSRDICQRGTSLTIQCQVDSQVTMMFWYRQQPGQSLTLIATANQGSEATYESGFVIDKFPISRPNLTFSTLTVSNMSPEDSSIYLCSADRGQFTEAFFGQGTRLTVV.

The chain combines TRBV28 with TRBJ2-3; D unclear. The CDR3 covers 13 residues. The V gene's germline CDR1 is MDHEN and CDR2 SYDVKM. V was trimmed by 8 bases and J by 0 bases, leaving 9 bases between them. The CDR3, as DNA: TGTGCCAGCCACAGTCCTAGCACAGATACGCAGTATTTT. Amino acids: CASHSPSTDTQYF.

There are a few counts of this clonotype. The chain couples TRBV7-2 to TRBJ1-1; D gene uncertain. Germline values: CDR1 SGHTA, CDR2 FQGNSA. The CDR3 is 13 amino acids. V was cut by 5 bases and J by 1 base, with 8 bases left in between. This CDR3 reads CASSRGGNTEAFF. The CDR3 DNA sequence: TGTGCCAGCAGCCGCGGCGGGAACACTGAAGCTTTCTTT.

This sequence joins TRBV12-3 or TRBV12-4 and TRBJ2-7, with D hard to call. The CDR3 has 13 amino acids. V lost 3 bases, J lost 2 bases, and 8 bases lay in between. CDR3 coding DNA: TGTGCCAGCAGTTTCGGCAGGACCTACGAGCAGTACTTC. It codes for CASSFGRTYEQYF.

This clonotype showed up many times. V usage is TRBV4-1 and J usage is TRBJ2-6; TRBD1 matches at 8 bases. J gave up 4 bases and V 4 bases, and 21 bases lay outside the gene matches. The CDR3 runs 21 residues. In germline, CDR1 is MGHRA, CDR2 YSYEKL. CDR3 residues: CASSPMLLGQGISSGANVLTF. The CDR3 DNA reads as TGCGCCAGCAGCCCGATGCTACTCGGACAGGGTATAAGTTCCGGGGCCAACGTCCTGACTTTC.

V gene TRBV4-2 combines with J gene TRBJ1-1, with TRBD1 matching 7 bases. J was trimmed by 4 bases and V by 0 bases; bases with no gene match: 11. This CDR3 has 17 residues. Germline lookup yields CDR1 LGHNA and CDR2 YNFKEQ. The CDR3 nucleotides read TGTGCCAGCAGCCAAGATTCGCCAGGGGGTGACGGCACTGAAGCTTTCTTT. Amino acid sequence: CASSQDSPGGDGTEAFF.

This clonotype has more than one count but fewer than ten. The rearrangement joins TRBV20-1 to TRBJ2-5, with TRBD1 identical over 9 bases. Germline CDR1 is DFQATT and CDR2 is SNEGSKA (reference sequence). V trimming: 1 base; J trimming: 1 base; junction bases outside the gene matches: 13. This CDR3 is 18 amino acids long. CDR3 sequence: CSARVGRGTGPLQETQYF. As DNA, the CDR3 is TGCAGTGCTAGAGTGGGGAGGGGGACAGGGCCCCTCCAAGAGACCCAGTACTTC.

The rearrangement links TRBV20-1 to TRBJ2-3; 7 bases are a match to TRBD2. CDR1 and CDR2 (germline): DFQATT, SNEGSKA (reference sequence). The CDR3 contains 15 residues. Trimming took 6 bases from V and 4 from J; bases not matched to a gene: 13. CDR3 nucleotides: TGCAGTGCCCAAAGGGCGGGAGCTGTGGCAGATACGCAGTATTTT. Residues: CSAQRAGAVADTQYF.

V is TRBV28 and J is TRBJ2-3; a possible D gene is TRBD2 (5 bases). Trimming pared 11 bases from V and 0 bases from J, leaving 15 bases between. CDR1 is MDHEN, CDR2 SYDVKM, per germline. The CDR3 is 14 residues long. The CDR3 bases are TGTGCCTCCAGGACTGGTGGAAGCACAGATACGCAGTATTTT. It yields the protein CASRTGGSTDTQYF.

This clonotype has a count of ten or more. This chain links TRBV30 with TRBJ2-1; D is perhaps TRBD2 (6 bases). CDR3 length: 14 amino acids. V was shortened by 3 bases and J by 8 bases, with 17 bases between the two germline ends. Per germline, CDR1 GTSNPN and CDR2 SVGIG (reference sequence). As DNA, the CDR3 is TGTGCCTGGAGACCCCCGGGGGAGAGAGATGAGCAGTTCTTC. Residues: CAWRPPGERDEQFF. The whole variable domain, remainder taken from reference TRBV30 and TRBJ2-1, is SQTIHQWPATLVQPVGSPLSLECTVEGTSNPNLYWYRQAAGRGLQLLFYSVGIGQISSEVPQNLSASRPQDRQFILSSKKLLLSDSGFYLCAWRPPGERDEQFFGPGTRLTVL.

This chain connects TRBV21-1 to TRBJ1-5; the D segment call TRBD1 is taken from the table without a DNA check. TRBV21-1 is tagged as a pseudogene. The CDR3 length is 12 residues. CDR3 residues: CAFGTENQPQHF. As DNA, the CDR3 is TGTGCCTTTGGGACGGAAAATCAGCCCCAGCATTTT.

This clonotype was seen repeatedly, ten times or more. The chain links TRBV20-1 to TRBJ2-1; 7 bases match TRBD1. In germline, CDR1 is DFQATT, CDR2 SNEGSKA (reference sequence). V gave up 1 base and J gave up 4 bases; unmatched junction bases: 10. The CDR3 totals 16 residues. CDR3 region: CSARVLNRGSYNEQFF. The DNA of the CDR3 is TGCAGTGCTAGAGTCCTTAACAGGGGTAGTTACAATGAGCAGTTCTTC.

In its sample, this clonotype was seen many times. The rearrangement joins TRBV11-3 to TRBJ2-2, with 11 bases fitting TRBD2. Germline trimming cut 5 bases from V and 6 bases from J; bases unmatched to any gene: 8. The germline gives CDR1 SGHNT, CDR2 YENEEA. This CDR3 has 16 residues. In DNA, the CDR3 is TGTGCCAGCAGCGTGGGACTAGCGGAGGTGTCCGGGGAGCTGTTTTTT. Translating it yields CASSVGLAEVSGELFF.

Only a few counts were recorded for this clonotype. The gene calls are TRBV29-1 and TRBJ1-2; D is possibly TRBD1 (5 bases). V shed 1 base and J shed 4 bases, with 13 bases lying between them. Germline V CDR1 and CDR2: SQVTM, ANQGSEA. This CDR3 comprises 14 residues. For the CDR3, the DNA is TGCAGCGTTGAAGTGATGTCAGGGATCTATGGCTACACCTTC. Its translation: CSVEVMSGIYGYTF. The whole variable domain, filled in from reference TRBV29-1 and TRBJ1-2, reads SAVISQKPSRDICQRGTSLTIQCQVDSQVTMMFWYRQQPGQSLTLIATANQGSEATYESGFVIDKFPISRPNLTFSTLTVSNMSPEDSSIYLCSVEVMSGIYGYTFGSGTRLTVV.

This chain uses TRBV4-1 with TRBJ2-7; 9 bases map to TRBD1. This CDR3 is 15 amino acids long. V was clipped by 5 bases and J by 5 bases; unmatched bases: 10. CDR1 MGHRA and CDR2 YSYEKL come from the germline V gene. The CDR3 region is CASSTGTGQSDEQYF. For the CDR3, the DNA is TGCGCCAGCAGCACAGGGACAGGGCAATCCGACGAGCAGTACTTC.

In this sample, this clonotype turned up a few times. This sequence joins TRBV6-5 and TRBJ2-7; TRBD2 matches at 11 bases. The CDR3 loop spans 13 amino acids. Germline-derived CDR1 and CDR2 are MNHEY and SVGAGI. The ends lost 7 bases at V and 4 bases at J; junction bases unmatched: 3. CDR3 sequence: CASKLAGAYEQYF. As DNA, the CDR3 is TGTGCCAGCAAACTAGCGGGAGCATACGAGCAGTACTTC.

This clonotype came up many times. The CDR3 here is CASSVTRAEAFF. The DNA of the CDR3 is TGTGCCAGCAGCGTAACTAGGGCTGAAGCTTTCTTT. The chain joins TRBV11-2 to TRBJ1-1; D remains unclear. CDR1 is SGHAT, CDR2 FQNNGV, per germline. The CDR3 extends over 12 amino acids. V was pared by 5 bases and J by 6 bases, with 10 bases between.

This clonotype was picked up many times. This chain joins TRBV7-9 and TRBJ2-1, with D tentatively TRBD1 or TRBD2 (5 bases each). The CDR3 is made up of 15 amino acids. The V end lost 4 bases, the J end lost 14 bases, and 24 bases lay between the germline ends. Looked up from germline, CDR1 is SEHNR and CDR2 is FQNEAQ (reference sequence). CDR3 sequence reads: CASSSSVQLREGEFF. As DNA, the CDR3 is TGTGCCAGCAGCTCCTCAGTTCAGTTGAGGGAAGGGGAGTTCTTC.

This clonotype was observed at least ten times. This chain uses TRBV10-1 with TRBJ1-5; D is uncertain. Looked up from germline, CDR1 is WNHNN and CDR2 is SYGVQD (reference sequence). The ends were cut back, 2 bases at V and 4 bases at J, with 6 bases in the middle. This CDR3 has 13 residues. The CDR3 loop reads CASSERRNQPQHF. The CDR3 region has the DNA TGCGCCAGCAGTGAGCGACGTAATCAGCCCCAGCATTTT.

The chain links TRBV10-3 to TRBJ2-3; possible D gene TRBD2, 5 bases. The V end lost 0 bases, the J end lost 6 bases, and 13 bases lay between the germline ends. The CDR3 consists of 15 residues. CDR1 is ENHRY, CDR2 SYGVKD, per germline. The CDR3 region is CAISESTLARDTQYF. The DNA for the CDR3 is TGTGCCATCAGTGAGTCGACCCTAGCCCGGGATACGCAGTATTTT.

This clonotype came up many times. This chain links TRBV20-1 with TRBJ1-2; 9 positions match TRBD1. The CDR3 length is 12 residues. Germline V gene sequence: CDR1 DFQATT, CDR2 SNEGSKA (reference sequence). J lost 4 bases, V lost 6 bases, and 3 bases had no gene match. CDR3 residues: CSAGTGSYGYTF. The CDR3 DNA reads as TGCAGTGCAGGGACAGGGAGCTATGGCTACACCTTC.

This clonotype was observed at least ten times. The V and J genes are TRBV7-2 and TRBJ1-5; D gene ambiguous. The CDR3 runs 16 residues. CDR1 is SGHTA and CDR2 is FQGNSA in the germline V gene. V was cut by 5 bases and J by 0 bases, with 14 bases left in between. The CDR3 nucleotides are TGTGCCAGCAGCCCACTGGGAGGGTATAGCAATCAGCCCCAGCATTTT. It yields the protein CASSPLGGYSNQPQHF.

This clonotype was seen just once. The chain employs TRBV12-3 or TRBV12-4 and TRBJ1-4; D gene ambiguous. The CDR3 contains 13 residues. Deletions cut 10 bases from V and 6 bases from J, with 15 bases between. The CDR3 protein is CATPEFWDEKLFF. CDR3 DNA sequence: TGTGCCACTCCAGAGTTCTGGGATGAAAAACTGTTTTTT.

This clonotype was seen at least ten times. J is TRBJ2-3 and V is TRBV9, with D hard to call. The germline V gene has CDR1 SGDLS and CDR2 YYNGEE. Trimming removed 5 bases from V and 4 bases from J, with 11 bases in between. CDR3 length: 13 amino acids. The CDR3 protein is CASSKRGADTQYF. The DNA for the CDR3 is TGTGCCAGCAGTAAGAGAGGAGCAGATACGCAGTATTTT.

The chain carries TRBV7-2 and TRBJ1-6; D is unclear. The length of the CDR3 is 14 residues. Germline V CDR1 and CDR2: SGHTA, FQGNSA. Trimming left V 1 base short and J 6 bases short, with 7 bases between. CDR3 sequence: CASSLGPPNSPLHF. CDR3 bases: TGTGCCAGCAGCTTAGGCCCCCCTAATTCACCCCTCCACTTT.

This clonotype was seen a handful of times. DNA of the CDR3: TGCGCCAGCAGCTCGGGGACTAGCGGATTTAATGAGCAGTTCTTC. This sequence encodes CASSSGTSGFNEQFF. The chain has TRBV5-1 and TRBJ2-1; 11 positions match TRBD2. This CDR3 has 15 amino acids. Germline CDR1 and CDR2: SGHRS and YFSETQ. The V gene end was trimmed by 3 bases and the J gene end by 7 bases; junction bases not matched to a gene: 6.

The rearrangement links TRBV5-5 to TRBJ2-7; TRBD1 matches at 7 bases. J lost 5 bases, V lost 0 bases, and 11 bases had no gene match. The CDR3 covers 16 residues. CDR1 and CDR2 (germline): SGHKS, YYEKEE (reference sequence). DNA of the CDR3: TGTGCCAGCAGCTTGGCCCGAGGACAGGTAAACGACGAGCAGTACTTC. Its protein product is CASSLARGQVNDEQYF. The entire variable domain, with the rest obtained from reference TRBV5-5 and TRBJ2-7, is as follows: DAGVTQSPTHLIKTRGQQVTLRCSPISGHKSVSWYQQVLGQGPQFIFQYYEKEERGRGNFPDRFSARQFPNYSSELNVNALLLGDSALYLCASSLARGQVNDEQYFGPGTRLTVT.

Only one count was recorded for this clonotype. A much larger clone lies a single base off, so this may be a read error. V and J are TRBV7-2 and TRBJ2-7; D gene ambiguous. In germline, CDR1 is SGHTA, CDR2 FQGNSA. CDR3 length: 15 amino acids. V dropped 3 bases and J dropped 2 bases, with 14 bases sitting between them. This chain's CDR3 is CASSFSSGVAYEQYF. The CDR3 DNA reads TGTGCCAGCAGCTTCAGCAGTGGGGTGGCCTACGAGCAGTACTTC.

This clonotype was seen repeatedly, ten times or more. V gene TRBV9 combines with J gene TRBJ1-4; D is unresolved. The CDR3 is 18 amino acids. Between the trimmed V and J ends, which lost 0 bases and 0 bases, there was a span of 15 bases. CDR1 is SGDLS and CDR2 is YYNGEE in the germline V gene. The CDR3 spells CASSVARSGHSTNEKLFF. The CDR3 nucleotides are TGTGCCAGCAGCGTAGCTCGTAGCGGGCACTCAACTAATGAAAAACTGTTTTTT.